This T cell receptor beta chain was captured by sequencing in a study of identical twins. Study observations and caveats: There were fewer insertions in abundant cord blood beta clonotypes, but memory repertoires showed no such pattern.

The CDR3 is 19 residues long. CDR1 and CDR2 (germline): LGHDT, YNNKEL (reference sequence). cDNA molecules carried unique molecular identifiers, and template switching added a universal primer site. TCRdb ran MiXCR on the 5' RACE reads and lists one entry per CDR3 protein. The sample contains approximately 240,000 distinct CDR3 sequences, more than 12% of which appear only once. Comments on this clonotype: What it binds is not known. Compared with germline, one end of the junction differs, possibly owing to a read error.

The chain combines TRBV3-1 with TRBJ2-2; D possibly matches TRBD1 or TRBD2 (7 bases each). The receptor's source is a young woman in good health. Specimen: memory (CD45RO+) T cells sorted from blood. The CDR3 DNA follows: TGTGCCACCAGCCAAGAGGGAGGGGGCCCCACATCGAACACCGGGGAGCTGTTTTTT. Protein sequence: CATSQEGGGPTSNTGELFF.